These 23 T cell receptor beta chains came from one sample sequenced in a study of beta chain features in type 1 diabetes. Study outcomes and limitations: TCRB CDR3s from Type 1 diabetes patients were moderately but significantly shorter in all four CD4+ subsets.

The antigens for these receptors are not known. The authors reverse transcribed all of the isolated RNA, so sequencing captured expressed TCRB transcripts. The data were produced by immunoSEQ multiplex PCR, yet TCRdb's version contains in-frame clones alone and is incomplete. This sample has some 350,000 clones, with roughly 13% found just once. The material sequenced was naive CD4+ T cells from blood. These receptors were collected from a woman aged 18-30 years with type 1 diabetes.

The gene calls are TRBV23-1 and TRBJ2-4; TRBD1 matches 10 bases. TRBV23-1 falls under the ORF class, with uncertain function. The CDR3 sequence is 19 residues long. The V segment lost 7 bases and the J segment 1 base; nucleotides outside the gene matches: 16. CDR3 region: CASTTTPKDRGKAKNIQYF. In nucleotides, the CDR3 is TGCGCCAGCACCACAACCCCCAAGGACAGGGGGAAGGCCAAAAACATTCAGTACTTC.

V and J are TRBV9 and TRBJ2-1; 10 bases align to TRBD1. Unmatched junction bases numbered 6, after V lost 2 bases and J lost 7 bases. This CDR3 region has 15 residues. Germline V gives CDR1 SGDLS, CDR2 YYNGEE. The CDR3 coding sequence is TGTGCCAGCAGCGTCGGACAGGGGGTGGATAATGAGCAGTTCTTC. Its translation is CASSVGQGVDNEQFF.

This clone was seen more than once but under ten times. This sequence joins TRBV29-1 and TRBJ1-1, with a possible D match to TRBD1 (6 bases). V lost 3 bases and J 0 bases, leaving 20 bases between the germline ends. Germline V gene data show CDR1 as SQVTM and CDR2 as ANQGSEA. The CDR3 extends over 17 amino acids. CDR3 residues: CSVDPTGLWGLNTEAFF. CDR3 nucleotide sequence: TGCAGCGTTGACCCCACTGGTTTGTGGGGGCTGAACACTGAAGCTTTCTTT.

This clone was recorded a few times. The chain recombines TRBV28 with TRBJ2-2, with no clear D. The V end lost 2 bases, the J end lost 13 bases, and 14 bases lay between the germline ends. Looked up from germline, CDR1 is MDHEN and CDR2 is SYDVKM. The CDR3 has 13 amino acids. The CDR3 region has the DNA TGTGCCAGCAGTTTAGATGGCTTCCGTTGGCTGTTTTTT. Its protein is CASSLDGFRWLFF.

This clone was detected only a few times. The CDR3 here is CASSPYEGSYNEQFF. The CDR3 nucleotides read TGTGCCAGCTCACCGTACGAGGGATCCTACAATGAGCAGTTCTTC. The chain has TRBV18 and TRBJ2-1, with D possibly being TRBD2 (5 bases). The CDR3 sequence is 15 residues long. CDR1 and CDR2 from the germline V gene are KGHSH and LQKENI. V lost 3 bases and J lost 1, with 10 bases in between.

The CDR3 DNA follows: TGTGCCAGCAGCACCCCTTATACTAGGTTCAATGAGCAGTTCTTC. Its protein is CASSTPYTRFNEQFF. V and J are TRBV11-2 and TRBJ2-1; D is perhaps TRBD2 (5 bases). Germline CDR1 and CDR2: SGHAT and FQNNGV. Trimming shortened V by 5 bases and J by 6 bases, and 17 bases separated the two germline ends. This CDR3 has 15 residues.

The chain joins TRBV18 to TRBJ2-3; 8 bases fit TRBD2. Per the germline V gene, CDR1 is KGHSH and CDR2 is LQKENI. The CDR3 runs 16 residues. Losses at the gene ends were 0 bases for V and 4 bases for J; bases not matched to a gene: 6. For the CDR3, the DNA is TGTGCCAGCTCACCACCCGCGGGAGGAGGATCAGATACGCAGTATTTT. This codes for CASSPPAGGGSDTQYF.

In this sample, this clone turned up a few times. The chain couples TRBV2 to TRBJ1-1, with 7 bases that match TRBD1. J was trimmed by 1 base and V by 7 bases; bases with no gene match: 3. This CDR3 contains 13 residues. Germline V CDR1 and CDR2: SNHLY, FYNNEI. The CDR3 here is CASTRGRNTEAFF. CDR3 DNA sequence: TGTGCCAGCACCAGGGGGAGGAACACTGAAGCTTTCTTT.

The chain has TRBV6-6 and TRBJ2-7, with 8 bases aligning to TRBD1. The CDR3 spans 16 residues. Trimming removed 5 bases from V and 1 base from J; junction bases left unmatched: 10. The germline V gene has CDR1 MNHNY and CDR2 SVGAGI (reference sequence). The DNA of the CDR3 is TGTGCCAGCAGTCCGCACGGACAGGGCGTGTCCTACGAGCAGTACTTC. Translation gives CASSPHGQGVSYEQYF.

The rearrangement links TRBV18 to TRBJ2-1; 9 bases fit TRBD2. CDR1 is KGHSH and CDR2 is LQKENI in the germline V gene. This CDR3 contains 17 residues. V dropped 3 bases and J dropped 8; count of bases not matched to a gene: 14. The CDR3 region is CASSPQWGGRARDEQFF. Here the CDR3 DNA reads TGTGCCAGCTCACCCCAGTGGGGCGGGAGGGCCAGGGATGAGCAGTTCTTC.

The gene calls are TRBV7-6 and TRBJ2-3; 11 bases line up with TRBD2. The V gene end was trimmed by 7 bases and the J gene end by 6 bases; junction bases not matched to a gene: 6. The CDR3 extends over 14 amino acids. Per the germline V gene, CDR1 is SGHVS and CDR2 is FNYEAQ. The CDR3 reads CASTPLAGADTQYF. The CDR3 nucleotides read TGTGCCAGCACCCCACTAGCGGGAGCGGATACGCAGTATTTT.

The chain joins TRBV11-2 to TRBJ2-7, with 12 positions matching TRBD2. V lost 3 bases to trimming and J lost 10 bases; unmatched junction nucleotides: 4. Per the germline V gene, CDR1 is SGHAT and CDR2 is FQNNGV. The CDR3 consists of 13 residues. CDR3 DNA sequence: TGTGCCAGCAGCTTTTCGACTAGCGGGAGACAGTACTTC. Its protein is CASSFSTSGRQYF.

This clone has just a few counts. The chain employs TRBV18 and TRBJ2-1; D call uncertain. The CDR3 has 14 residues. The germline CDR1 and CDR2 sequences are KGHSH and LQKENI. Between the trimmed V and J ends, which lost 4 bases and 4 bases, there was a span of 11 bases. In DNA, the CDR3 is TGTGCCAGCTCACGTAGCAATGAATACAATGAGCAGTTCTTC. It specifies CASSRSNEYNEQFF.

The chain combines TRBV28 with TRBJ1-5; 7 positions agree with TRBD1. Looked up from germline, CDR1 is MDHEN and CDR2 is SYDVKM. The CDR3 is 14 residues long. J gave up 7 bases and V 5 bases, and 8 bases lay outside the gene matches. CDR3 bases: TGTGCCAGCAGTCAAACCCCACAGGGGCAGCCCCAGCATTTT. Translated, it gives CASSQTPQGQPQHF.

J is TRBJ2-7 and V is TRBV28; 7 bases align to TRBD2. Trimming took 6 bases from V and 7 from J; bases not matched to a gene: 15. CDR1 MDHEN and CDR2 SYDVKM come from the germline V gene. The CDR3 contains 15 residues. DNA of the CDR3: TGTGCCAGCAGCGGTAGGGTTGGGGGACTACGGGAGCAGTACGTC. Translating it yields CASSGRVGGLREQYV.

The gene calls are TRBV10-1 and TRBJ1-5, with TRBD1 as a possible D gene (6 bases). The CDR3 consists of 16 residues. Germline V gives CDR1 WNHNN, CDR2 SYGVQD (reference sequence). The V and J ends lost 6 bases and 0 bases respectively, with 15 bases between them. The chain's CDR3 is CASSSQGMGSNQPQHF. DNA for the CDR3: TGCGCCAGCAGCTCACAGGGCATGGGTAGCAATCAGCCCCAGCATTTT.

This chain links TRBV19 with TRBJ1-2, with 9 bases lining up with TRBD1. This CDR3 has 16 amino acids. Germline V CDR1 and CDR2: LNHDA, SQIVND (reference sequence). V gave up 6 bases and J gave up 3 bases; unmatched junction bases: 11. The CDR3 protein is CASSRTGTGYHYGYTF. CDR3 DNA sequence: TGTGCCAGTAGCCGCACCGGGACAGGGTATCACTATGGCTACACCTTC.

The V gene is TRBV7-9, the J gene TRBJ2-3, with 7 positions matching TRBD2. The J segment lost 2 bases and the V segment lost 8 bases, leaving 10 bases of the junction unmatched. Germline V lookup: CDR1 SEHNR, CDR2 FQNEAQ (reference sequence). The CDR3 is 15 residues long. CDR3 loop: CASLRGDFPTDTQYF. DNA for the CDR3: TGTGCCAGCTTACGGGGGGACTTTCCCACAGATACGCAGTATTTT.

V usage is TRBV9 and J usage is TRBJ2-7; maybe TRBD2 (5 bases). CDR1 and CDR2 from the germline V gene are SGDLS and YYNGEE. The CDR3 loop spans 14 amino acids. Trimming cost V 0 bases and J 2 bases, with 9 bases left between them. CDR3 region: CASSVGGSPYEQYF. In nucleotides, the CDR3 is TGTGCCAGCAGCGTAGGAGGGTCGCCCTACGAGCAGTACTTC.

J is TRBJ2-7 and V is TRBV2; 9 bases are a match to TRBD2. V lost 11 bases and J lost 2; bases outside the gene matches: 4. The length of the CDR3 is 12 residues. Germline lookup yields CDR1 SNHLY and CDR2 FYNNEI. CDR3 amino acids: CAGGLATYEQYV. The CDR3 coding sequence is TGTGCCGGGGGACTAGCTACCTACGAGCAGTACGTC.

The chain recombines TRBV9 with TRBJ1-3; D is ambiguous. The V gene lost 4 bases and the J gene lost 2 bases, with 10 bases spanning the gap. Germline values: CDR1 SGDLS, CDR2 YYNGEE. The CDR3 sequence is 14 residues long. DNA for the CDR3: TGTGCCAGCAGCTCTACAGTGGCTGGAAACACCATATATTTT. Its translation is CASSSTVAGNTIYF.

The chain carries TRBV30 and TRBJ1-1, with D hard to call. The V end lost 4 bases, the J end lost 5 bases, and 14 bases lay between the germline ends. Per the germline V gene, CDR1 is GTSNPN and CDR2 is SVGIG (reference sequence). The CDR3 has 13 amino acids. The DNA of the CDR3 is TGTGCCTGGACACATCCGGCGGGGACTGAAGCTTTCTTT. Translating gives CAWTHPAGTEAFF.

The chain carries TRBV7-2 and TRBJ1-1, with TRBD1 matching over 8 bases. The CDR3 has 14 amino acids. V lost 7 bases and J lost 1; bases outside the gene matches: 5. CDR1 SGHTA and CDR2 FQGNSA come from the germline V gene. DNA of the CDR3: TGTGCCAGCACCCCACAGGGGGGGAACACTGAAGCTTTCTTT. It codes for CASTPQGGNTEAFF.